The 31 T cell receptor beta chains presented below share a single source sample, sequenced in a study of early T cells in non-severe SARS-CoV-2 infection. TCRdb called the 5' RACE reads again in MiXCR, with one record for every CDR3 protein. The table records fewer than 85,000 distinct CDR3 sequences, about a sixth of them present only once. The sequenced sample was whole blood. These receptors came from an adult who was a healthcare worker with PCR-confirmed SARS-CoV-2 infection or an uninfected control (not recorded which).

The CDR3 loop reads CASSDSARSTDTQYF. CDR3 nucleotide sequence: TGTGCCAGCAGTGACTCGGCTCGGAGCACAGATACGCAGTATTTT. The rearrangement links TRBV6-4 to TRBJ2-3; D not resolved. V lost 0 bases and J 0 bases, leaving 7 bases between the germline ends. Germline lookup yields CDR1 MRHNA and CDR2 SNTAGT. CDR3 length equals 15 residues.

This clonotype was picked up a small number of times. CDR3 sequence: CSVRRTSGRIHEQFF. The CDR3 DNA follows: TGCAGCGTCCGCAGGACTAGCGGGAGAATTCATGAGCAGTTCTTC. This chain connects TRBV29-1 to TRBJ2-1, with 13 bases matching TRBD2. Germline assignment: CDR1 SQVTM and CDR2 ANQGSEA. The V and J ends lost 6 bases and 8 bases, in that order; junction bases with no gene match: 10. This CDR3 spans 15 amino acids.

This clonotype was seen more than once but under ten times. CDR3 nucleotide sequence: TGTGCCAGCAATCGTCCAGGTTCTGGCTACACCTTC. Its protein is CASNRPGSGYTF. The chain recombines TRBV7-9 with TRBJ1-2, with D unclear. V gave up 7 bases and J gave up 7 bases, with 13 bases separating them. The germline V gene encodes CDR1 SEHNR and CDR2 FQNEAQ (reference sequence). The CDR3 runs 12 residues.

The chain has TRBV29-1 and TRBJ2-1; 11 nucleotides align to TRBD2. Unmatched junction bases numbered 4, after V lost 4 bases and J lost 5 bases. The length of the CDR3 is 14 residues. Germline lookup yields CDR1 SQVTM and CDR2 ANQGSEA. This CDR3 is CSVVRGLADNEQFF. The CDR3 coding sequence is TGCAGCGTTGTTAGGGGACTAGCGGACAATGAGCAGTTCTTC.

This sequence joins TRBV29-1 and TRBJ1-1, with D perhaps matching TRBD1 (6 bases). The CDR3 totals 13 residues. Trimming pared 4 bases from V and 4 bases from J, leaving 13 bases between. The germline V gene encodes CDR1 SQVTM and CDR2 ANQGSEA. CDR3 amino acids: CSVGRGQGTEAFF. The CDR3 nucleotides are TGCAGCGTTGGTCGGGGGCAGGGCACTGAAGCTTTCTTT.

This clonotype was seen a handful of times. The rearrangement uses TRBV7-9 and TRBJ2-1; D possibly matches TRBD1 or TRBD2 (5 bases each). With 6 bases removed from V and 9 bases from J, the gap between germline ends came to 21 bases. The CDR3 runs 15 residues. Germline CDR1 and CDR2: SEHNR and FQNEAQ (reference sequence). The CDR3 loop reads CASSRPWGSVSEQFF. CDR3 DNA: TGTGCCAGCAGTCGTCCATGGGGGTCCGTAAGTGAGCAGTTCTTC.

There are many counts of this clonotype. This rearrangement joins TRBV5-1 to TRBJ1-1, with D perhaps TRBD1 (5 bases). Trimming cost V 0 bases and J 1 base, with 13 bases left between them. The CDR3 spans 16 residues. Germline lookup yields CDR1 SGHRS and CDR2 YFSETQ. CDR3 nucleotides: TGCGCCAGCAGCTTGGAGTGGCAGGGCGGGAACACTGAAGCTTTCTTT. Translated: CASSLEWQGGNTEAFF. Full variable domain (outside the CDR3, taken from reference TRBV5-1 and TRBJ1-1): KAGVTQTPRYLIKTRGQQVTLSCSPISGHRSVSWYQQTPGQGLQFLFEYFSETQRNKGNFPGRFSGRQFSNSRSEMNVSTLELGDSALYLCASSLEWQGGNTEAFFGQGTRLTVV.

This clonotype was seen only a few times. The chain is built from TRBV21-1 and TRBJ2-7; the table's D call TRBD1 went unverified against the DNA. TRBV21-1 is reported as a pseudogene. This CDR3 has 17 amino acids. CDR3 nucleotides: TGTGCCAGCAGCAAAGCGAGGGGCGGACAGGGAGTCCACGAGCAGTACTTC. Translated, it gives CASSKARGGQGVHEQYF.

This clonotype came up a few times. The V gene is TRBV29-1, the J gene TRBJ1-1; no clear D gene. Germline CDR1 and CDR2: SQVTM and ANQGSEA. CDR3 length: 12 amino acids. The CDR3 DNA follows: TGCAGTGGGCGGGGAGCGAACACTGAAGCTTTCTTT. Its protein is CSGRGANTEAFF.

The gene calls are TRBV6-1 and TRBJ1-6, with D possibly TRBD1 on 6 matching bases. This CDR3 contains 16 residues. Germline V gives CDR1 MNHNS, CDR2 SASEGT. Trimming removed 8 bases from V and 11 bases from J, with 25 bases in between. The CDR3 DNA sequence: TGTGCCAGCGTGAACAGGCAGGGGCCGACGCTTCCACCCCTCCACTTT. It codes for CASVNRQGPTLPPLHF.

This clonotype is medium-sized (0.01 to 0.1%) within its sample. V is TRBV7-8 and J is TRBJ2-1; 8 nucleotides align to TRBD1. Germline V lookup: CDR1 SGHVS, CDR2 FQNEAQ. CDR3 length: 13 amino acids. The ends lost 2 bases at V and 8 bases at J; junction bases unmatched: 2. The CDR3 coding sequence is TGTGCCAGCAGCTTACAGGGGGCGGATGAGCAGTTCTTC. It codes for CASSLQGADEQFF.

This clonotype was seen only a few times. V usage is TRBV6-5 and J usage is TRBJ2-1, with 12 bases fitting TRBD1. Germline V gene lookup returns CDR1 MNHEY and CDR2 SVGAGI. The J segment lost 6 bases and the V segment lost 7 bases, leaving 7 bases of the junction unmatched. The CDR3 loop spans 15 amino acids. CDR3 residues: CASKRGDRGLNEQFF. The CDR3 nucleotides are TGTGCCAGCAAGAGAGGGGACAGGGGGCTCAATGAGCAGTTCTTC.

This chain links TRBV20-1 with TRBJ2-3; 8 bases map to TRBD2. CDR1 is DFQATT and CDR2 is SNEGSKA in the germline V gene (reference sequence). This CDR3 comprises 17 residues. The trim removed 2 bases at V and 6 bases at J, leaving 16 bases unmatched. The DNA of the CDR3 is TGCAGTGCTAGACCCGGGAGGGGACTTCTATTAGGGGATACGCAGTATTTT. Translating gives CSARPGRGLLLGDTQYF.

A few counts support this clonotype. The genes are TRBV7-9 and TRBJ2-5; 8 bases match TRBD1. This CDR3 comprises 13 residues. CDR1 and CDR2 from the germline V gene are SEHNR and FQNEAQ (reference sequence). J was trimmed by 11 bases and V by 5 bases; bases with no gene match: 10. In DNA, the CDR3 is TGTGCCAGCAGCATCCCAGGGGGCGGGGAGCAGTACTTC. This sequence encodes CASSIPGGGEQYF.

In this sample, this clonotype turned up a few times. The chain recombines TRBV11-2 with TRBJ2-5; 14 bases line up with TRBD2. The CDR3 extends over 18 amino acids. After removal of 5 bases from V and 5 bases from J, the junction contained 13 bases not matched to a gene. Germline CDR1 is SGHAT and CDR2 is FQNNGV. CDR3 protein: CASSPSPGTSGSYETQYF. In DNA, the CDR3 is TGTGCCAGCAGCCCTAGCCCTGGGACTAGCGGGAGCTACGAGACCCAGTACTTC.

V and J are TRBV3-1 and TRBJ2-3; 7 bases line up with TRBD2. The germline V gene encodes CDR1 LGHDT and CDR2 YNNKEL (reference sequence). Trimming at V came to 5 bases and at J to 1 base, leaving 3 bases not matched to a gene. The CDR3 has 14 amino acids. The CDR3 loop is CASSRSGGTDTQYF. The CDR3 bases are TGTGCCAGCAGCAGAAGCGGGGGCACAGATACGCAGTATTTT.

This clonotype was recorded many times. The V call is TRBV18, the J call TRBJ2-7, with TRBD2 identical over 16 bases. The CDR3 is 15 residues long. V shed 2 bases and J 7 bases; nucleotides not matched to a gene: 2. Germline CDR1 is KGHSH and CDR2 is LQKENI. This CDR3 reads CASSPAGLAGGEQYF. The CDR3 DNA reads TGTGCCAGCTCACCAGCGGGACTAGCGGGAGGGGAGCAGTACTTC.

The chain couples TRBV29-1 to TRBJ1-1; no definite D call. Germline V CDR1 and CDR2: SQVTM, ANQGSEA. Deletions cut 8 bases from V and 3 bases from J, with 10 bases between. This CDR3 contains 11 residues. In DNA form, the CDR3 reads TGCAGCCTTAAGCGGGACACTGAAGCTTTCTTT. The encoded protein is CSLKRDTEAFF.

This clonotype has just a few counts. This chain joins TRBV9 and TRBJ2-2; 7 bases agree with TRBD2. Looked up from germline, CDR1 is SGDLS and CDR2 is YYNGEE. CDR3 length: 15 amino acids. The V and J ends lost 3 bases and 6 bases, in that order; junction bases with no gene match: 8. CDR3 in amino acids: CASSAGLVSPGELFF. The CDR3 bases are TGTGCCAGCAGCGCCGGACTAGTCTCCCCCGGGGAGCTGTTTTTT.

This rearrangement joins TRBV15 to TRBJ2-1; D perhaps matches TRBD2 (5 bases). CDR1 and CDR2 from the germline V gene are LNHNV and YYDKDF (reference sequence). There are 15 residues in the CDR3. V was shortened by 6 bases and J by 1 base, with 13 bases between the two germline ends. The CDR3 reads CATSSQRTSYNEQFF. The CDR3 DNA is TGTGCCACCAGTTCTCAGCGGACTTCCTACAATGAGCAGTTCTTC.

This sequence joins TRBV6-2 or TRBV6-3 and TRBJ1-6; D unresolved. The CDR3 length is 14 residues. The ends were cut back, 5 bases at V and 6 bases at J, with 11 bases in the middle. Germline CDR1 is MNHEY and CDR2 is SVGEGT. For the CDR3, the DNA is TGTGCCAGCAGTCAGGAGGAGCGTAATTCACCCCTCCACTTT. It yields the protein CASSQEERNSPLHF.

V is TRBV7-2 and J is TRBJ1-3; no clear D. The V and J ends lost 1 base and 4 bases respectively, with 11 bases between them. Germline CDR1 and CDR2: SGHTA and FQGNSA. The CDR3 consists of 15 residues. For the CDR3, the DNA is TGTGCCAGCAGCTTAGACCCCGAGCCCGGAAACACCATATATTTT. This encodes CASSLDPEPGNTIYF.

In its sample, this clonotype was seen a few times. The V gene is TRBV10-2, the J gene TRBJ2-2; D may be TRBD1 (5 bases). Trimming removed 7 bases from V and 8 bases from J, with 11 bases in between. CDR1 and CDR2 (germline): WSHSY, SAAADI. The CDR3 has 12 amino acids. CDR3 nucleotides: TGCGCCAGCACTACAGGTGGGGGGGAGCTGTTTTTT. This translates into CASTTGGGELFF.

This CDR3 reads CASSTGQMNTEAFF. Here the CDR3 DNA reads TGCGCCAGCAGTACGGGACAGATGAACACTGAAGCTTTCTTT. The V gene is TRBV10-2, the J gene TRBJ1-1, with TRBD1 matching over 7 bases. This CDR3 region has 14 residues. Germline values: CDR1 WSHSY, CDR2 SAAADI. V was clipped by 5 bases and J by 0 bases; unmatched bases: 3.

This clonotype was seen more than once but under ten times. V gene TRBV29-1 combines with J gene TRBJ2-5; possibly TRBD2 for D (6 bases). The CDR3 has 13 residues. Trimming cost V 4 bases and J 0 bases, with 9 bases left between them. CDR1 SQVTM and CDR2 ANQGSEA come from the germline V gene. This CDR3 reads CSVGAGNQETQYF. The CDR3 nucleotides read TGCAGCGTTGGAGCGGGTAACCAAGAGACCCAGTACTTC.

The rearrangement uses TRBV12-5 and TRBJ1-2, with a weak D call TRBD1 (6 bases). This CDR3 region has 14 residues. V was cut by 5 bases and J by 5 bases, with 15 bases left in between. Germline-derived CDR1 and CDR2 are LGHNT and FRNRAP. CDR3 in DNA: TGTGCTAGTGGTCCCAGGGGTGTCCCTTATGGCTACACCTTC. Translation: CASGPRGVPYGYTF.

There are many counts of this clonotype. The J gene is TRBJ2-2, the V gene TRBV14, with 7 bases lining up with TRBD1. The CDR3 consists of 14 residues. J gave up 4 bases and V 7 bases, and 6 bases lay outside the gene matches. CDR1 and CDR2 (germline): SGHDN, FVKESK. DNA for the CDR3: TGTGCCAGCACCCGACAGGGACGCACCGGGGAGCTGTTTTTT. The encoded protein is CASTRQGRTGELFF.

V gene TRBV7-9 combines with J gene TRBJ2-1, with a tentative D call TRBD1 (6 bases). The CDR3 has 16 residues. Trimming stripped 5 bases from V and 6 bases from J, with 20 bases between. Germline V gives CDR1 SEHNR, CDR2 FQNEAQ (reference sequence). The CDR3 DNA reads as TGTGCCAGCAGCCCCACCGGGACATTAACTCTCAATGAGCAGTTCTTC. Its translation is CASSPTGTLTLNEQFF.

The CDR3 loop is CASSISGELFF. CDR3 in DNA: TGTGCCAGCAGCATCAGCGGGGAGCTGTTTTTT. V usage is TRBV2 and J usage is TRBJ2-2; D uncertain. The CDR3 is made up of 11 amino acids. Trimming cost V 6 bases and J 7 bases, with 6 bases left between them. Looked up from germline, CDR1 is SNHLY and CDR2 is FYNNEI.

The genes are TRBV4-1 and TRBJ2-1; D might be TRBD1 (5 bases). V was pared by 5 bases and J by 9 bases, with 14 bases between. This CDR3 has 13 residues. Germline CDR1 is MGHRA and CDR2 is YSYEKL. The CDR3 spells CASSSPGPLEQFF. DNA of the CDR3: TGCGCCAGCAGCTCGCCAGGGCCTCTTGAGCAGTTCTTC.

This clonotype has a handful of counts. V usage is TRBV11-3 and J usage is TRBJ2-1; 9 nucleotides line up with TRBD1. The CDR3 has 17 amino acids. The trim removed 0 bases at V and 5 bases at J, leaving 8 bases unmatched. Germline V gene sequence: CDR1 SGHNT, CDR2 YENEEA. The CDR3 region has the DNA TGTGCCAGCAGCTTAGATCAGATGGGACAGGGAAACAATGAGCAGTTCTTC. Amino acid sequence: CASSLDQMGQGNNEQFF.